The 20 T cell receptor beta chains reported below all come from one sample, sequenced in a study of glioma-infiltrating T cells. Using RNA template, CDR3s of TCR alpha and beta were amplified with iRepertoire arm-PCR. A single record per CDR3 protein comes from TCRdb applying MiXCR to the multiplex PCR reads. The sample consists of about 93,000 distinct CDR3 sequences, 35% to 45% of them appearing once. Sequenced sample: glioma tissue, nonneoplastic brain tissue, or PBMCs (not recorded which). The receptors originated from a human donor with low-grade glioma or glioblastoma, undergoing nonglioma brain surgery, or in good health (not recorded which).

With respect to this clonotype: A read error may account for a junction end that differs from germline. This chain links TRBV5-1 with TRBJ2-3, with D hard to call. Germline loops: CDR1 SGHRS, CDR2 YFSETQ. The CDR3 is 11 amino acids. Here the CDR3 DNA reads TGCTCCAGCAGCTTGACAGATACGCAGTATTTT. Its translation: CSSSLTDTQYF.

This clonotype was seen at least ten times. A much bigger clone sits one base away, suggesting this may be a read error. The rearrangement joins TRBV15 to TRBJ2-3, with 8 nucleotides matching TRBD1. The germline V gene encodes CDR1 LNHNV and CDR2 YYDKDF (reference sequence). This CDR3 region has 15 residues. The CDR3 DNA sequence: TGTGCCACCAGCAGCGGACAGGGAAGCACAGATGCGCAGTATTTT. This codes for CATSSGQGSTDAQYF.

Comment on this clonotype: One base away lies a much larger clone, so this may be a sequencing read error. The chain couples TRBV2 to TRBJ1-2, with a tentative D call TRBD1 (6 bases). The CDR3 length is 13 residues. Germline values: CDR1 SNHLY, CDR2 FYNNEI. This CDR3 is CARSEPRGSGYTF. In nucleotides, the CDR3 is TGTGCCAGAAGTGAACCCAGGGGCTCTGGCTACACCTTC.

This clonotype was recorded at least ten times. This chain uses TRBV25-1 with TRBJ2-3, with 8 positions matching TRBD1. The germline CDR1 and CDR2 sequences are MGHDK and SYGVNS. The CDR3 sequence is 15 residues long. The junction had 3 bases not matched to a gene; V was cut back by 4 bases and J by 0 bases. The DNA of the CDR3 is TGTGCCAGCAGTGTCCGGGACAGGAGCACAGATACGCAGTATTTT. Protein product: CASSVRDRSTDTQYF.

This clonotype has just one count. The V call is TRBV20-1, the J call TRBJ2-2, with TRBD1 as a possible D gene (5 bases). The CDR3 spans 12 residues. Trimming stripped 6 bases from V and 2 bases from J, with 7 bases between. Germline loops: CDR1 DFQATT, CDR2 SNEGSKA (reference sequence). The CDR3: CSAGRNTGELFF. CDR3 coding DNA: TGCAGTGCGGGGCGTAACACCGGGGAGCTGTTTTTT.

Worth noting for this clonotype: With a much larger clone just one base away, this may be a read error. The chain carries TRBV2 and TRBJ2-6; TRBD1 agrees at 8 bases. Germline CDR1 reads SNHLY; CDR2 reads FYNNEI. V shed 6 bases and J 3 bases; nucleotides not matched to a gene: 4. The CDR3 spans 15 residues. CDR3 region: CASRSGGLGANVLTF. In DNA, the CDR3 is TGTGCCAGCAGGTCAGGGGGCCTTGGGGCCAACGTCCTGACTTTC.

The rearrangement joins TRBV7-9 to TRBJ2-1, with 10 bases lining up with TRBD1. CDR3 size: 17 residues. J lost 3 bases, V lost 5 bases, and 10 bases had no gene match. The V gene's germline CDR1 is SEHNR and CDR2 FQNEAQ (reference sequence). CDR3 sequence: CASSATGGGTGYNEQFF. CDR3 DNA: TGTGCCAGCAGCGCGACAGGGGGCGGGACCGGCTACAATGAGCAGTTCTTC. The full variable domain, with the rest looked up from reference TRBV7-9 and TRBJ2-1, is DTGVSQNPRHKITKRGQNVTFRCDPISEHNRLYWYRQTLGQGPEFLTYFQNEAQLEKSRLLSDRFSAERPKGSFSTLEIQRTEQGDSAMYLCASSATGGGTGYNEQFFGPGTRLTVL.

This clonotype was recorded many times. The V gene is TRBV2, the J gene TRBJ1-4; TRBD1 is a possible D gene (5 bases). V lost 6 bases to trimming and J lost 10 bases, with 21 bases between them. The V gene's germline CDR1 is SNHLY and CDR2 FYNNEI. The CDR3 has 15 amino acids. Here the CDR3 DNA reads TGTGCCAGCAGCTCCCTTGGGGGGTCGGGAGGAAAACTGTTTTTT. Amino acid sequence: CASSSLGGSGGKLFF.

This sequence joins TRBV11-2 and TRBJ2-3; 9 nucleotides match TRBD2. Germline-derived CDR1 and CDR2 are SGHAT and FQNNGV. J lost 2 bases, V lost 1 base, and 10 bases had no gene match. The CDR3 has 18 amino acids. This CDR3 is CASSLVPAGGEVTDTQYF. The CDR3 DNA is TGTGCCAGCAGCTTAGTCCCAGCGGGGGGTGAAGTCACAGATACGCAGTATTTT.

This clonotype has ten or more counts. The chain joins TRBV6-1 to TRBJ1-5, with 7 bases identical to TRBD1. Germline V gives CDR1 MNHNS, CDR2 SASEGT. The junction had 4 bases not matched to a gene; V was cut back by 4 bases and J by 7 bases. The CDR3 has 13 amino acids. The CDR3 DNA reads TGTGCCAGCAGTGGGACAGGCCAACAGCCCCAGCATTTT. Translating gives CASSGTGQQPQHF.

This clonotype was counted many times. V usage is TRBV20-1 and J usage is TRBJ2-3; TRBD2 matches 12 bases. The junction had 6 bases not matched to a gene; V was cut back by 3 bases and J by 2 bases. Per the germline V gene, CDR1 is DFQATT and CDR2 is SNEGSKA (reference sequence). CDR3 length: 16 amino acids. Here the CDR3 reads CSASDLAGGPTDTQYF. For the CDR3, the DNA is TGCAGTGCTAGTGACCTAGCGGGGGGGCCCACAGATACGCAGTATTTT.

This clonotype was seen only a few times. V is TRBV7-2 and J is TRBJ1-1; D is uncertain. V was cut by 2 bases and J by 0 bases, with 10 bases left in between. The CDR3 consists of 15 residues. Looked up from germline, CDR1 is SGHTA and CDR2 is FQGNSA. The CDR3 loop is CASSLNAGLNTEAFF. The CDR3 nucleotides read TGTGCCAGCAGCTTAAACGCAGGCCTGAACACTGAAGCTTTCTTT.

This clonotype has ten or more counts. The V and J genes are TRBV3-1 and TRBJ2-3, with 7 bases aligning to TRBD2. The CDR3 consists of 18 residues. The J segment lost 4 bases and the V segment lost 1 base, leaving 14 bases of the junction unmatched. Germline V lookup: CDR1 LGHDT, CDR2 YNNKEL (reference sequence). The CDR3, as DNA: TGTGCCAGCAGCCAAGGTTTGATTTCGCGGGAGAAGGCAGATACGCAGTATTTT. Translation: CASSQGLISREKADTQYF.

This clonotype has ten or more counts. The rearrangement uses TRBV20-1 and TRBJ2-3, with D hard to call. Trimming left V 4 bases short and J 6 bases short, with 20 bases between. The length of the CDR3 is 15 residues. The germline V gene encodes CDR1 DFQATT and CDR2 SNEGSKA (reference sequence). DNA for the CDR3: TGCAGTGCTATTTTCTTGGCCGGTAGGCCGGATACGCAGTATTTT. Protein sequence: CSAIFLAGRPDTQYF.

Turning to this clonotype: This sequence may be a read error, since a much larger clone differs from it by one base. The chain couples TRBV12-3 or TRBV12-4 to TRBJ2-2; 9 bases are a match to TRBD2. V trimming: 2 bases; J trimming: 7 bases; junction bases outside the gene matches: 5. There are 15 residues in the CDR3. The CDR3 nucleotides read TGTGCCAGCAGTTTAAGACTAGCGGACAACGGGGAGCTGTTTTTT. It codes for CASSLRLADNGELFF.

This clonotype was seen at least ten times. CDR3 DNA: TGTGCCAGCAGCCTTATGGCGCTCCTACTAGCGGATACGCAGTATTTT. Its protein is CASSLMALLLADTQYF. J is TRBJ2-3 and V is TRBV2, with TRBD2 identical over 7 bases. J was trimmed by 6 bases and V by 6 bases; bases with no gene match: 15. Germline V gene data show CDR1 as SNHLY and CDR2 as FYNNEI. CDR3 length: 16 amino acids.

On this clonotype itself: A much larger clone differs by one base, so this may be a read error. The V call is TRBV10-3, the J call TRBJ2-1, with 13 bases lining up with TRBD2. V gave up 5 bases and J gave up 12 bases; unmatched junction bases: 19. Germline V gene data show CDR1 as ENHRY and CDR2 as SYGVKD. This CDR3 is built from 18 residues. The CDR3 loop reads CAISTGLAGAGWGSGQFF. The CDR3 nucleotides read TGTGCCATCAGTACTGGACTAGCGGGGGCCGGGTGGGGTAGTGGGCAGTTCTTC.

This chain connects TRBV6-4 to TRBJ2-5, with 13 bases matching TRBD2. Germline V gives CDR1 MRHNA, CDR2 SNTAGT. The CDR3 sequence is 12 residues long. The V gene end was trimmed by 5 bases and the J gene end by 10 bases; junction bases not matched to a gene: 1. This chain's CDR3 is CASSWTSGSQYF. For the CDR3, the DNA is TGTGCCAGCAGTTGGACTAGCGGGAGCCAGTACTTC.

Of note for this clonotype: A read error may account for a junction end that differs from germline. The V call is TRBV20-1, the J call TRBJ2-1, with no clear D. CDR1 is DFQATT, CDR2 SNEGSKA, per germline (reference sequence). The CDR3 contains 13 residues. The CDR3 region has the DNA TGCAGTGCTTTTGAACTGTCCTACAATGAGCAGTCCTTC. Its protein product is CSAFELSYNEQSF.

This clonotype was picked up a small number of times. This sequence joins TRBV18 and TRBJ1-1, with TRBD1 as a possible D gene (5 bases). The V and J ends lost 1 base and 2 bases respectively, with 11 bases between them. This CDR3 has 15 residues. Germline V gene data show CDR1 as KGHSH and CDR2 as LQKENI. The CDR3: CASSPLDRLNTEAFF. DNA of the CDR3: TGTGCCAGCTCACCACTTGACAGATTAAACACTGAAGCTTTCTTT.